The clone carrying this TCR beta chain has ten or more counts. Its antigen is currently unknown. Germline V gene sequence: CDR1 SGHRS, CDR2 YFSETQ. The V end was cut by 0 bases, the J end by 1 base, with 7 bases between. The CDR3 sequence is 14 residues long. The sample is drawn from a study of CD8 T cells in ankylosing spondylitis. General study points: Disease-linked clones were reportedly significantly enriched in matched ankylosing spondylitis synovial fluid. Disease-linked clones bore a CD8+ phenotype, appearing relatively rarely in peripheral blood.

The TCR beta libraries were generated through quantitative 5'-RACE incorporating molecular barcodes. Each CDR3 protein gets one entry after TCRdb re-called the 5' RACE reads with MiXCR. Found here are 200,000 to 250,000 distinct CDR3 sequences, 8% to 11% of them singletons; the top ten hold over 20%. Material: blood, either unsorted or a sorted T cell fraction (not recorded which). This chain joins TRBV5-1 and TRBJ1-1; perhaps TRBD1 as D (6 bases). The clonotype originates from a male donor with ankylosing spondylitis or in good health (not recorded which). CDR3 DNA: TGCGCCAGCAGCTTGGAGGGGGGGAACACTGAAGCTTTCTTT. Protein sequence: CASSLEGGNTEAFF.